The 2 T cell receptor beta chains below were found in one sample sequenced in a study of blood T cell repertoires in COVID-19. The assay was immunoSEQ multiplex PCR, and TCRdb's table has in-frame clones only and misses some. The sample records 200,000 to 300,000 clones, around 86% being singletons. The sequencing input was peripheral blood. The receptors were gathered from a woman aged 55-70 years who had recovered from COVID-19.

This sequence joins TRBV6-4 and TRBJ1-6; perhaps TRBD1 as D (5 bases). Per germline, CDR1 MRHNA and CDR2 SNTAGT. The CDR3 extends over 14 amino acids. V dropped 5 bases and J dropped 2 bases, with 7 bases sitting between them. CDR3 sequence reads: CASSKGTYNSPLHF. The CDR3 DNA reads TGTGCCAGCAGTAAGGGGACCTATAATTCACCCCTCCACTTT.

The V gene is TRBV28, the J gene TRBJ1-2; possible D gene TRBD1, 6 bases. Per germline, CDR1 MDHEN and CDR2 SYDVKM. This CDR3 region has 13 residues. V lost 8 bases to trimming and J lost 3 bases, with 13 bases between them. CDR3 in amino acids: CASAGGAYYGYTF. The CDR3 coding sequence is TGTGCCAGCGCTGGGGGCGCTTACTATGGCTACACCTTC.